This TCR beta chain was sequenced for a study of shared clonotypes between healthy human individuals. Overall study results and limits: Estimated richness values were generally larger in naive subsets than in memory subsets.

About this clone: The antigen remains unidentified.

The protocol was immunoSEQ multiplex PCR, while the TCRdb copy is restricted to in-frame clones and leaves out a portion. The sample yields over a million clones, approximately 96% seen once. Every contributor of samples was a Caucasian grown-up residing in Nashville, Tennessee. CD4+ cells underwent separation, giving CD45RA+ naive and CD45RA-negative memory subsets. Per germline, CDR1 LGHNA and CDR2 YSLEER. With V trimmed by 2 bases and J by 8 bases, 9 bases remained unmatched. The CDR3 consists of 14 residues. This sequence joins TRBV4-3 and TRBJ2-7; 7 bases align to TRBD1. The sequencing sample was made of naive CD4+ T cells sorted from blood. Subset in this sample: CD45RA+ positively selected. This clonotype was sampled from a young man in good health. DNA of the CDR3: TGCGCCAGCAGCCAACGTATGACAGGGCTTAAGCAGTACTTC. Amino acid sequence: CASSQRMTGLKQYF.